These T cell receptor beta chains were read from a single sample in a study of T-cell memory formation after mild COVID-19. TCRdb passed the 5' RACE reads through MiXCR, listing each CDR3 protein once. The repertoire has 560,000 or so distinct CDR3 sequences, roughly 17% of them found once; the top ten carry around 7.8%. Sequencing used PBMCs or a T cell subset sorted from them (not recorded which). Every receptor here comes from an adult woman who had mild COVID-19 (a few samples of this study predate the infection). Cell type and time point are not known. Both conserved end residues are part of each CDR3. The order of the fields is clone size, D gene, J gene, V gene, CDR3 DNA, CDR3 protein. The D gene is left open where the match is weak. Clone sizes are given selectively: once, few, many, or a class where the clone is expanded.

abundance: few; d_gene: NA; j_gene: TRBJ2-3; v_gene: TRBV24-1; CDR3nt: TGTGCCACCAGTCAAGGGGCGAGGGGGGATACGCAGTATTTT; CDR3aa: CATSQGARGDTQYF
abundance: NA; d_gene: TRBD1; j_gene: TRBJ2-5; v_gene: TRBV4-1; CDR3nt: TGCGCCAGCAGCCGGACAGGGGATGGGACCCAGTACTTC; CDR3aa: CASSRTGDGTQYF
abundance: few; d_gene: TRBD1; j_gene: TRBJ2-7; v_gene: TRBV20-1; CDR3nt: TGCAGTTTCCCGGGACAGGGGGCATACGAGCAGTACTTC; CDR3aa: CSFPGQGAYEQYF
abundance: NA; d_gene: TRBD2; j_gene: TRBJ2-7; v_gene: TRBV29-1; CDR3nt: TGCAGCTTAAGTGCTAGCGGGAGTAGAAACGAGCAGTACTTC; CDR3aa: CSLSASGSRNEQYF
abundance: many; d_gene: NA; j_gene: TRBJ2-3; v_gene: TRBV24-1; CDR3nt: TGTGCCACCAGTGATTCCCGGACCAGGCCAGTGGCAGATACGCAGTATTTT; CDR3aa: CATSDSRTRPVADTQYF
abundance: NA; d_gene: NA; j_gene: TRBJ1-6; v_gene: TRBV20-1; CDR3nt: TGCAGTGCTAGGGTTGGGGGGAGCTCCTATAATTCACCCCTCCACTTT; CDR3aa: CSARVGGSSYNSPLHF
abundance: few; d_gene: TRBD1; j_gene: TRBJ2-7; v_gene: TRBV24-1; CDR3nt: TGTGCCACCAGTGATAAGACAGGGGGCGAGTTCCTTCTGCACGAGCAGTACTTC; CDR3aa: CATSDKTGGEFLLHEQYF
abundance: NA; d_gene: NA; j_gene: TRBJ2-2; v_gene: TRBV20-1; CDR3nt: TGCAGTGCCCCAAAACAGGGTACCGGGGAGCTGTTTTTT; CDR3aa: CSAPKQGTGELFF
abundance: NA; d_gene: NA; j_gene: TRBJ2-5; v_gene: TRBV5-1; CDR3nt: TGCGCCAGCAGCTCCGGGGACGGTCGCAAAGAGACCGAGTACTTC; CDR3aa: CASSSGDGRKETEYF
abundance: few; d_gene: TRBD1; j_gene: TRBJ1-2; v_gene: TRBV3-1; CDR3nt: TGTGCCAGCAGCCAAGATCTAAGGACAGGCGGAGGCTACACCTTC; CDR3aa: CASSQDLRTGGGYTF
abundance: few; d_gene: NA; j_gene: TRBJ1-5; v_gene: TRBV6-5; CDR3nt: TGTGCCAGCACCCCCCGGGGAGAGAGCAATCAGCCCCAGCATTTT; CDR3aa: CASTPRGESNQPQHF
abundance: NA; d_gene: TRBD1; j_gene: TRBJ1-2; v_gene: TRBV12-3/TRBV12-4; CDR3nt: TGTGCCAGCAGTCACACGAAAAAGACAGGGGGCGAGGGCTACACCTTC; CDR3aa: CASSHTKKTGGEGYTF
abundance: NA; d_gene: NA; j_gene: TRBJ1-2; v_gene: TRBV27; CDR3nt: TGTGCCAGCAGCAGGGTCGGTGCCGGGGGCGGCTACACCTTC; CDR3aa: CASSRVGAGGGYTF
abundance: many; d_gene: TRBD1; j_gene: TRBJ2-1; v_gene: TRBV7-2; CDR3nt: TGTGCCAGCAGCAGCCGGGACAGGGGTGAGCAGTTCTTC; CDR3aa: CASSSRDRGEQFF
abundance: many; d_gene: TRBD1; j_gene: TRBJ2-1; v_gene: TRBV5-1; CDR3nt: TGCGCCAGCAGCTTCGGACAGGGGACGGGTAATGAGCAGTTCTTC; CDR3aa: CASSFGQGTGNEQFF
abundance: few; d_gene: NA; j_gene: TRBJ2-3; v_gene: TRBV18; CDR3nt: TGTGCCAGCTCACCCCCGGACAGCCCCACAGATACGCAGTATTTT; CDR3aa: CASSPPDSPTDTQYF
abundance: NA; d_gene: TRBD2; j_gene: TRBJ2-7; v_gene: TRBV12-3/TRBV12-4; CDR3nt: TGTGCCAGCAGTTTATTCCTAGCGGGAGGTGGCGAGCAGTACTTC; CDR3aa: CASSLFLAGGGEQYF
abundance: few; d_gene: TRBD2; j_gene: TRBJ2-5; v_gene: TRBV7-9; CDR3nt: TGTGCCAGCAGCTCCGGGGGGACGGGAGAGACCCAGTACTTC; CDR3aa: CASSSGGTGETQYF
abundance: NA; d_gene: NA; j_gene: TRBJ1-2; v_gene: TRBV12-3/TRBV12-4; CDR3nt: TGTGCCAGCAGTTCTCCAGACCGGAAGGAGGACTATGGCTACACCTTC; CDR3aa: CASSSPDRKEDYGYTF
abundance: few; d_gene: TRBD2; j_gene: TRBJ2-5; v_gene: TRBV6-5; CDR3nt: TGTGCCAGCAGTTACTCGCGACTAGCGGGGGTTGAGACCCAGTACTTC; CDR3aa: CASSYSRLAGVETQYF